Listed here are 5 T cell receptor beta chains from one sample, sequenced in a study of blood T cells in healthy people across ages. A J-beta primer mix and a sample-barcoded 5' primer were used in a second PCR of about 7 to 12 cycles. TCRdb recomputed calls from the 5' RACE reads with MiXCR, one row per CDR3 protein. The sample lists just over 1 million distinct CDR3 sequences, 45% occurring once. The sequencing sample was made of blood. The receptors derive from a woman in her fifties or sixties in good health.

V and J are TRBV12-3 or TRBV12-4 and TRBJ2-7; D gene ambiguous. The CDR3 covers 14 residues. V gave up 5 bases and J gave up 3 bases, with 14 bases separating them. CDR3 amino acids: CASSPDVNLYEQYF. The CDR3 bases are TGTGCCAGCAGTCCTGACGTGAATCTCTACGAGCAGTACTTC.

The chain uses TRBV9 and TRBJ2-3; 9 bases map to TRBD1. The CDR3 has 15 amino acids. V lost 4 bases, J lost 3 bases, and 6 bases stayed unmatched. Germline loops: CDR1 SGDLS, CDR2 YYNGEE. The CDR3 here is CASSSAGTGTDTQYF. CDR3 DNA sequence: TGTGCCAGCAGCTCCGCCGGGACAGGGACAGATACGCAGTATTTT.

DNA for the CDR3: TGTGCCAGCAGGGCCGGGGACAGGGGGTATCAGCCCCAGCATTTT. Translated: CASRAGDRGYQPQHF. This chain links TRBV6-5 with TRBJ1-5; 11 nucleotides line up with TRBD1. The CDR3 runs to 15 residues. Trimming took 6 bases from V and 5 from J; bases not matched to a gene: 6. The germline gives CDR1 MNHEY, CDR2 SVGAGI.

The chain joins TRBV6-5 to TRBJ1-2; tentatively, D is TRBD1 (5 bases). The CDR3 runs 13 residues. Trimming cost V 6 bases and J 5 bases, with 13 bases left between them. Germline CDR1 and CDR2: MNHEY and SVGAGI. This chain's CDR3 is CASRGPCWYGYTF. As DNA, the CDR3 is TGTGCCAGCAGGGGACCCTGCTGGTATGGCTACACCTTC.

Regarding this clonotype: Germline and junction disagree at one end, which may indicate a read error. The chain recombines TRBV29-1 with TRBJ2-1; D unclear. Germline V gives CDR1 SQVTM, CDR2 ANQGSEA. The CDR3 spans 10 residues. CDR3 DNA: TGCAGCGTTAGAGGTGCTGAGCGGTTCTTC. Its protein product is CSVRGAERFF.